This TCR beta chain was captured in a study of blood T cell repertoires in COVID-19. Germline V CDR1 and CDR2: SGHTA, FQGNSA. The CDR3 totals 12 residues. V gave up 2 bases and J gave up 5 bases, with 7 bases separating them. This clone was recorded a few times. In the original analysis: Nucleated cell number was recorded as an estimate derived from reference gene primer amplification. Generated by immunoSEQ multiplex PCR, the TCRdb table keeps only in-frame clones and is missing some. D and trimming were read from the DNA, whereas the V and J calls and clone size are those reported in that table. Among over 200,000 clones listed, around four fifths were seen once.

V and J are TRBV7-2 and TRBJ2-7, with D tentatively TRBD1 (5 bases). What was sequenced was peripheral blood. This receptor was obtained from a woman aged 50 to 60 with acute or convalescent COVID-19. CDR3 residues: CASSLIGDEQYF. The CDR3 DNA reads as TGTGCCAGCAGCTTAATAGGGGACGAGCAGTACTTC.